This T cell receptor (beta chain) was sequenced for a study of T cell repertoires in cytomegalovirus infection. Study overall: The public TCR beta signatures pointed to both CMV infection and matching HLA type.

The CDR3 has 16 residues. With 6 bases removed from V and 2 bases from J, the gap between germline ends came to 22 bases. CDR1 is SQVTM, CDR2 ANQGSEA, per germline. TCRdb fed the reads into MiXCR, producing one record per CDR3 protein. Of fewer than 350,000 distinct CDR3 sequences in the sample, 25% to 35% were seen once. Comments on this clonotype: Its specificity is not known.

V gene TRBV29-1 combines with J gene TRBJ1-1; D perhaps matches TRBD1 (5 bases). The sample was cultured PBMCs, taken from culture after CMV antigen stimulation. This clonotype was sampled from a human donor in good health (CMV status not recorded). Some clones in this sample may be carry-over from other donors' samples. The CDR3 region has the DNA TGCAGCGTAGCCTCCTACGCTAGGGGCGAAAACACTGAAGCTTTCTTT. It yields the protein CSVASYARGENTEAFF.